In its sample, the clone carrying this T cell receptor beta chain was seen once. The data stem from a study of PD-1 blockade in mismatch repair-deficient tumors. This CDR3 is 15 amino acids long. V gave up 2 bases and J gave up 4 bases, with 12 bases separating them. Germline V lookup: CDR1 SGHAT, CDR2 FQNNGV. Clones were read by immunoSEQ multiplex PCR, and TCRdb kept only the in-frame ones, dropping some. The sample includes 130,000 or so clones, 86% seen only once; the top ten take about 13%. A few pembrolizumab responders had their TCRs sequenced. This TCR was recovered from an adult with mismatch repair-deficient cancer. The specimen was peripheral blood, collected 44 weeks after starting pembrolizumab. The chain carries TRBV11-2 and TRBJ2-1, with D possibly TRBD1 on 6 matching bases. Written as DNA, the CDR3 is TGTGCCAGCAGCTTATGGCGAGGGGGTTACAATGAGCAGTTCTTC. This translates into CASSLWRGGYNEQFF.